This T cell receptor (beta chain) emerged from a study of shared clonotypes between healthy human individuals. This clone was counted between two and nine times. The sorted-subset replicate PCRs were given around 0.2 ug DNA, which is approximately 30,000 T cell genomes. Assay used: immunoSEQ multiplex PCR; TCRdb lists only in-frame clones, some missing. Of around 2,000,000 clones in the sample, over 85% were seen once. Sample: naive CD4+ T cells sorted from blood. The subset is: CD45RA+ positively selected. This receptor was identified in a man between 18 and 35 years old in good health.

CDR3 sequence reads: CASSLPSPTGGGNTQYF. The CDR3 region has the DNA TGTGCCAGCAGTTTGCCGAGTCCGACAGGGGGCGGGAATACGCAGTATTTT. This chain joins TRBV28 and TRBJ2-3; TRBD1 aligns across 10 bases. The trim removed 3 bases at V and 7 bases at J, leaving 13 bases unmatched. The CDR3 is 17 residues long. Germline CDR1 is MDHEN and CDR2 is SYDVKM.